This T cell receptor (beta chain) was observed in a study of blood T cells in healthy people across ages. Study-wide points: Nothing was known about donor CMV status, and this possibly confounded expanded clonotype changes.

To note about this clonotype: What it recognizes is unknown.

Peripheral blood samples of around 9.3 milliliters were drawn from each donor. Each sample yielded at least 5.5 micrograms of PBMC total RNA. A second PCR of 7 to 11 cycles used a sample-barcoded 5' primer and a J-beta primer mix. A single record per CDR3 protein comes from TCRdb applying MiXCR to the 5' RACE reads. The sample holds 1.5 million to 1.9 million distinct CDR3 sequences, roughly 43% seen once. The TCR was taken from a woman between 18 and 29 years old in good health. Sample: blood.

The CDR3 DNA follows: TGCAGCGTTCTTCTCGGGAGGACCTACAATGAGCAGTACTTC. This codes for CSVLLGRTYNEQYF. The chain recombines TRBV29-1 with TRBJ2-1, with TRBD2 matching over 7 bases. The better agreement between TRBJ2-7 and the DNA end casts doubt on the J call. The CDR3 has 14 residues. Germline V gene data show CDR1 as SQVTM and CDR2 as ANQGSEA.